What follows describes a single TCR beta chain. Antigen: not known. Mismatch with germline at one junction end may stem from a read error. The V gene's germline CDR1 is SEHNR and CDR2 FQNEAQ (reference sequence). The CDR3 covers 16 residues. Constant-region reverse primers amplified full-length variable regions, followed by semi-nested Nested Universal Primer A PCR. From the 5' RACE reads, TCRdb called clonotypes with MiXCR, one entry per CDR3 protein. The repertoire consists of fewer than 65,000 distinct CDR3 sequences, with less than 25% occurring once and the leading ten covering 3.2%. Study-wide results and caveats: Tumor-infiltrating Treg TCR alpha and beta sequences overlapped most with tumor naive CD4+ T cells, then blood naive. Tumor memory CD4+ T cell TCR gene usage was found to cluster with blood and lymph node memory CD4+ cells and with lymph node naive CD4+ cells. Whole repertoires were not studied in the larger cohort, only one V-J beta rearrangement.

Tregs were sorted as CD4+CD25+CD127-/low cells. The chain combines TRBV7-9 with TRBJ1-5; D ambiguous. The source material was tumor-infiltrating Tregs sorted from the breast tumor. The clonotype comes from a female donor with breast cancer. The CDR3 sequence: CASGLVGYRGNQPQHF. For the CDR3, the DNA is TGTGCCAGCGGCTTAGTCGGATACCGGGGCAATCAGCCCCAGCATTTT.